A single sample gave rise to the 16 T cell receptor beta chains below, sequenced in a study of control samples from healthy donors and cancer patients. The assay was immunoSEQ multiplex PCR, and TCRdb's table has in-frame clones only and misses some. Of 15,000 to 20,000 clones in the sample, around 90% were seen once. The sequenced sample consisted of PBMCs. These receptors all come from a man aged 60 to 75 with head and neck cancer.

This chain uses TRBV2 with TRBJ1-2; possibly TRBD1 for D (5 bases). Germline V lookup: CDR1 SNHLY, CDR2 FYNNEI. The CDR3 covers 13 residues. V was clipped by 1 base and J by 4 bases, with 7 bases between them. The CDR3 spells CASSEGRAYGYTF. The CDR3 nucleotides read TGTGCCAGCAGTGAAGGCAGGGCCTATGGCTACACCTTC.

The rearrangement joins TRBV19 to TRBJ1-1; 8 bases are shared with TRBD1. CDR1 is LNHDA and CDR2 is SQIVND in the germline V gene (reference sequence). Trimming cost V 7 bases and J 2 bases; bases outside gene matches: 15. The CDR3 loop spans 17 amino acids. The CDR3 DNA follows: TGTGCCAGTACCAAAGGACAGGGATTTGAGCGAAACACTGAAGCTTTCTTT. It yields the protein CASTKGQGFERNTEAFF.

The V and J genes are TRBV5-4 and TRBJ1-1; maybe TRBD1 (6 bases). Germline CDR1 SGHNT, CDR2 YYREEE (reference sequence). Trimming left V 0 bases short and J 6 bases short, with 12 bases between. CDR3 length: 14 residues. CDR3 DNA sequence: TGTGCCAGCAGCTTGGGGGGGGGCAAGGCTGAAGCTTTCTTT. Residues: CASSLGGGKAEAFF.

The chain joins TRBV9 to TRBJ2-2, with D tentatively TRBD2 (6 bases). Looked up from germline, CDR1 is SGDLS and CDR2 is YYNGEE. V was clipped by 0 bases and J by 4 bases, with 13 bases between them. The CDR3 has 16 amino acids. As DNA, the CDR3 is TGTGCCAGCAGCGTAGAGGGCGGGGCATCCACCGGGGAGCTGTTTTTT. It translates to CASSVEGGASTGELFF.

This clone was observed once. The chain carries TRBV20-1 and TRBJ2-5; no reliable D call. This CDR3 has 11 residues. V was trimmed by 1 base and J by 7 bases, leaving 7 bases between them. Germline V gene data show CDR1 as DFQATT and CDR2 as SNEGSKA (reference sequence). CDR3 DNA: TGCAGTGCTAGAGGACCGGGGACCCAGTACTTC. Translated: CSARGPGTQYF.

There are a few counts of this clone. The genes are TRBV9 and TRBJ1-3; D is unresolved. Germline CDR1 SGDLS, CDR2 YYNGEE. CDR3 length equals 15 residues. V dropped 0 bases and J dropped 0 bases, with 7 bases sitting between them. The chain's CDR3 is CASSVDSFSGNTIYF. The CDR3, as DNA: TGTGCCAGCAGCGTAGACAGTTTCTCTGGAAACACCATATATTTT.

This clone was detected only once. The V gene is TRBV6-5, the J gene TRBJ2-7; TRBD1 matches at 7 bases. CDR3 length: 14 amino acids. Unmatched junction bases numbered 9, after V lost 6 bases and J lost 4 bases. The germline CDR1 and CDR2 sequences are MNHEY and SVGAGI. The CDR3 sequence: CASRTGTDLYEQYF. The CDR3 DNA follows: TGTGCCAGCAGAACCGGGACAGACCTTTACGAGCAGTACTTC.

The J gene is TRBJ2-1, the V gene TRBV18; the D gene is possibly TRBD2 (5 bases). CDR1 is KGHSH, CDR2 LQKENI, per germline. CDR3 length equals 12 residues. V lost 6 bases and J lost 9, with 12 bases in between. The CDR3 nucleotides read TGTGCCAGCTCCCGTCGGGAACGTGAGCAGTTCTTC. Translating it yields CASSRREREQFF. Full variable domain (missing parts from reference TRBV18 and TRBJ2-1): NAGVMQNPRHLVRRRGQEARLRCSPMKGHSHVYWYRQLPEEGLKFMVYLQKENIIDESGMPKERFSAEFPKEGPSILRIQQVVRGDSAAYFCASSRREREQFFGPGTRLTVL.

The chain has TRBV18 and TRBJ1-2, with D tentatively TRBD1 (6 bases). CDR1 is KGHSH and CDR2 is LQKENI in the germline V gene. V lost 2 bases, J lost 5 bases, and 18 bases lay in between. The CDR3 covers 16 residues. DNA for the CDR3: TGTGCCAGCTCACCAGTAGGGGGTGCCGCAGGTTATGGCTACACCTTC. Its protein is CASSPVGGAAGYGYTF. The whole variable domain, remainder taken from reference TRBV18 and TRBJ1-2, is NAGVMQNPRHLVRRRGQEARLRCSPMKGHSHVYWYRQLPEEGLKFMVYLQKENIIDESGMPKERFSAEFPKEGPSILRIQQVVRGDSAAYFCASSPVGGAAGYGYTFGSGTRLTVV.

The rearrangement uses TRBV7-9 and TRBJ1-5; D may be TRBD1 (6 bases). Germline CDR1 SEHNR, CDR2 FQNEAQ (reference sequence). This CDR3 contains 14 residues. V lost 1 base and J 6 bases, leaving 10 bases between the germline ends. Here the CDR3 reads CASSLGGHTQPQHF. As DNA, the CDR3 is TGTGCCAGCAGCTTAGGGGGACATACTCAGCCCCAGCATTTT.

J is TRBJ1-1 and V is TRBV19; no firm D call. The CDR3 is made up of 14 amino acids. Germline V gene sequence: CDR1 LNHDA, CDR2 SQIVND (reference sequence). The V gene lost 6 bases and the J gene lost 2 bases, with 13 bases spanning the gap. DNA of the CDR3: TGTGCCAGTAGAGGAGGGCCGGTTAACACTGAAGCTTTCTTT. As protein: CASRGGPVNTEAFF.

This clone came up once. The rearrangement uses TRBV7-6 and TRBJ1-5; 8 nucleotides align to TRBD1. CDR3 length equals 13 residues. Trimming removed 4 bases from V and 5 bases from J; junction bases left unmatched: 1. Germline V CDR1 and CDR2: SGHVS, FNYEAQ. Here the CDR3 reads CASSSQGDQPQHF. For the CDR3, the DNA is TGTGCCAGCAGCTCACAGGGGGATCAGCCCCAGCATTTT.

The chain has TRBV7-2 and TRBJ2-3; D gene ambiguous. Trimming shortened V by 5 bases and J by 8 bases, and 17 bases separated the two germline ends. Looked up from germline, CDR1 is SGHTA and CDR2 is FQGNSA. CDR3 length equals 14 residues. CDR3 protein: CASSHAGGPGTQYF. The DNA for the CDR3 is TGTGCCAGCAGCCACGCTGGCGGTCCTGGTACGCAGTATTTT.

Only a few counts were recorded for this clone. The gene calls are TRBV2 and TRBJ1-6, with 10 bases matching TRBD1. Germline V gene lookup returns CDR1 SNHLY and CDR2 FYNNEI. Losses at the gene ends were 8 bases for V and 9 bases for J; bases not matched to a gene: 13. There are 16 residues in the CDR3. The CDR3 spells CASHATGGPFGSPLHF. In DNA form, the CDR3 reads TGTGCCAGCCATGCGACAGGGGGCCCCTTTGGTTCACCCCTCCACTTT.

The CDR3 is CASSLGPGTGTYNEQFF. CDR3 nucleotides: TGCGCCAGCAGCTTGGGGCCCGGGACAGGGACCTACAATGAGCAGTTCTTC. V gene TRBV5-1 combines with J gene TRBJ2-1; 9 bases align to TRBD1. The V and J ends lost 0 bases and 2 bases, in that order; junction bases with no gene match: 6. Germline assignment: CDR1 SGHRS and CDR2 YFSETQ. The CDR3 extends over 17 amino acids.

The chain couples TRBV5-4 to TRBJ2-6, with D possibly called TRBD1 or TRBD2 (6 bases each). The CDR3 extends over 19 amino acids. From germline, CDR1 is SGHNT and CDR2 YYREEE (reference sequence). The V end was cut by 0 bases, the J end by 0 bases, with 16 bases between. The CDR3 here is CASSLEGGRVLSGANVLTF. Written as DNA, the CDR3 is TGTGCCAGCAGCTTGGAGGGGGGCAGGGTCCTCTCTGGGGCCAACGTCCTGACTTTC.